These 30 T cell receptor beta chains originate from one sample sequenced in a study of OX40 agonist ivuxolimab in advanced cancers. Clones were read by immunoSEQ multiplex PCR, and TCRdb kept only the in-frame ones, dropping some. The data contain 75,000 to 95,000 clones, less than 90% of them singletons. This sample comprised CD4+ or CD8+ T cells sorted from blood, obtained in a trial of the OX40 agonist ivuxolimab. The receptors derive from an adult with an advanced solid tumor such as melanoma, head and neck, liver or kidney cancer.

This clone was picked up a small number of times. The chain is built from TRBV5-4 and TRBJ2-2; 9 positions agree with TRBD1. V shed 5 bases and J 0 bases; nucleotides not matched to a gene: 2. The CDR3 spans 15 residues. Germline CDR1 and CDR2: SGHNT and YYREEE (reference sequence). CDR3 loop: CASSWTGANTGELFF. CDR3 bases: TGTGCCAGCAGTTGGACAGGGGCGAACACCGGGGAGCTGTTTTTT. Supplemented by reference TRBV5-4 and TRBJ2-2, the full variable domain reads ETGVTQSPTHLIKTRGQQVTLRCSSQSGHNTVSWYQQALGQGPQFIFQYYREEENGRGNFPPRFSGLQFPNYSSELNVNALELDDSALYLCASSWTGANTGELFFGEGSRLTVL.

CDR3 DNA sequence: TGTGCCAGCAGCTTTTATGGGGGGCCCTACGAGCAGTACTTC. Translated: CASSFYGGPYEQYF. The chain is built from TRBV5-7 and TRBJ2-7; TRBD1 or TRBD2 may be the D gene (6 bases each). TRBV5-7 is given ORF status, its function remaining uncertain. Deletions cut 2 bases from V and 2 bases from J, with 11 bases between. This CDR3 spans 14 amino acids.

V usage is TRBV5-1 and J usage is TRBJ1-3; no definite D call. Germline-derived CDR1 and CDR2 are SGHRS and YFSETQ. V lost 0 bases, J lost 0 bases, and 10 bases lay in between. This CDR3 is 16 amino acids long. The CDR3 nucleotides read TGCGCCAGCAGCTTGGGGGTCAGGACCTCTGGAAACACCATATATTTT. The encoded protein is CASSLGVRTSGNTIYF.

The rearrangement links TRBV9 to TRBJ1-2; D unresolved. Germline V gene lookup returns CDR1 SGDLS and CDR2 YYNGEE. Trimming shortened V by 4 bases and J by 8 bases, and 12 bases separated the two germline ends. The CDR3 sequence is 12 residues long. CDR3 sequence: CASSSLLWGYTF. For the CDR3, the DNA is TGTGCCAGCAGCTCCCTTCTCTGGGGCTACACCTTC.

This sequence joins TRBV6-6 and TRBJ1-6, with unresolved D. The CDR3 extends over 14 amino acids. Germline CDR1 and CDR2: MNHNY and SVGAGI (reference sequence). V shed 5 bases and J shed 9 bases, with 14 bases lying between them. CDR3 amino acids: CASSPLGYLSPLHF. The CDR3 bases are TGTGCCAGCAGTCCCTTGGGGTATCTTTCACCCCTCCACTTT.

The chain combines TRBV2 with TRBJ2-6, with 7 bases lining up with TRBD1. In germline, CDR1 is SNHLY, CDR2 FYNNEI. The CDR3 runs 14 residues. V gave up 7 bases and J gave up 2 bases; unmatched junction bases: 2. This CDR3 reads CASNDRAGANVLTF. The CDR3 bases are TGTGCCAGCAATGACAGGGCTGGGGCCAACGTCCTGACTTTC.

The J gene is TRBJ2-5, the V gene TRBV18, with D possibly being TRBD2 (5 bases). The V and J ends lost 1 base and 2 bases respectively, with 14 bases between them. CDR1 KGHSH and CDR2 LQKENI come from the germline V gene. The CDR3 runs 16 residues. The CDR3 here is CASSPQMAGLQETQYF. CDR3 bases: TGTGCCAGCTCACCACAGATGGCGGGCCTGCAAGAGACCCAGTACTTC.

The rearrangement uses TRBV30 and TRBJ1-3; D not certain. The germline V gene has CDR1 GTSNPN and CDR2 SVGIG (reference sequence). This CDR3 comprises 11 residues. V was trimmed by 8 bases and J by 4 bases, leaving 9 bases between them. The CDR3 bases are TGTGCCGGGGTTCAGGGAAACACCATATATTTT. It encodes CAGVQGNTIYF.

The CDR3 region is CASSEEEGTQYF. The CDR3 DNA reads TGTGCCAGCAGTGAAGAAGAGGGGACCCAGTACTTC. This chain connects TRBV2 to TRBJ2-5; a possible D gene is TRBD2 (5 bases). The germline gives CDR1 SNHLY, CDR2 FYNNEI. V was shortened by 1 base and J by 7 bases, with 7 bases between the two germline ends. This CDR3 is built from 12 residues.

V is TRBV5-5 and J is TRBJ1-2; 7 bases are a match to TRBD1. Germline trimming cut 3 bases from V and 0 bases from J; bases unmatched to any gene: 14. Germline V lookup: CDR1 SGHKS, CDR2 YYEKEE (reference sequence). The CDR3 runs 18 residues. DNA of the CDR3: TGTGCCAGCAGCTCACCAGGGACAGCCAGGAAAGCTAACTATGGCTACACCTTC. Amino acid sequence: CASSSPGTARKANYGYTF.

The chain combines TRBV5-1 with TRBJ2-3, with D possibly being TRBD1 or TRBD2 (6 bases each). Germline lookup yields CDR1 SGHRS and CDR2 YFSETQ. The CDR3 covers 16 residues. V was trimmed by 7 bases and J by 2 bases, leaving 20 bases between them. CDR3 sequence: CASLRGVGGNTDTQYF. The DNA of the CDR3 is TGCGCCAGCCTCCGGGGTGTGGGGGGCAACACAGATACGCAGTATTTT.

This chain connects TRBV7-9 to TRBJ2-3, with D possibly TRBD2 on 5 matching bases. Germline CDR1 reads SEHNR; CDR2 reads FQNEAQ (reference sequence). The CDR3 consists of 14 residues. V gave up 5 bases and J gave up 0 bases, with 9 bases separating them. CDR3 in DNA: TGTGCCAGCAGCCCGTCGGGGAGCACAGATACGCAGTATTTT. This translates into CASSPSGSTDTQYF. Looking up the rest from reference TRBV7-9 and TRBJ2-3 gives the full variable domain: DTGVSQNPRHKITKRGQNVTFRCDPISEHNRLYWYRQTLGQGPEFLTYFQNEAQLEKSRLLSDRFSAERPKGSFSTLEIQRTEQGDSAMYLCASSPSGSTDTQYFGPGTRLTVL.

V gene TRBV6-5 combines with J gene TRBJ1-1; the D gene is possibly TRBD1 (5 bases). Trimming shortened V by 11 bases and J by 5 bases, and 12 bases separated the two germline ends. CDR3 length equals 11 residues. CDR1 and CDR2 from the germline V gene are MNHEY and SVGAGI. For the CDR3, the DNA is TGTGCCGGGGCAGGGAAGACTGAAGCTTTCTTT. Protein sequence: CAGAGKTEAFF.

The chain links TRBV10-3 to TRBJ2-1; 9 nucleotides line up with TRBD2. Per the germline V gene, CDR1 is ENHRY and CDR2 is SYGVKD. The CDR3 has 16 amino acids. V lost 4 bases, J lost 4 bases, and 8 bases stayed unmatched. The CDR3 loop is CAISASRGGPYNEQFF. CDR3 DNA: TGTGCCATCAGTGCCTCGCGGGGGGGGCCGTACAATGAGCAGTTCTTC.

V and J are TRBV7-2 and TRBJ1-2; tentatively, D is TRBD1 (6 bases). Trimming left V 1 base short and J 7 bases short, with 13 bases between. CDR1 SGHTA and CDR2 FQGNSA come from the germline V gene. The CDR3 length is 14 residues. The CDR3 loop is CASSLVGGAGGYTF. The DNA for the CDR3 is TGTGCCAGCAGCTTAGTGGGGGGCGCAGGTGGCTACACCTTC.

In nucleotides, the CDR3 is TGTGCCAGCAGCAGGAGCGGGGTGGGTAGAGATACGCAGTATTTT. Amino acids: CASSRSGVGRDTQYF. This rearrangement joins TRBV7-3 to TRBJ2-3; TRBD2 matches 7 bases. The CDR3 is 15 amino acids. Germline V gene data show CDR1 as SGHTA and CDR2 as FQGTGA. The junction had 10 bases not matched to a gene; V was cut back by 5 bases and J by 5 bases.

The chain recombines TRBV5-4 with TRBJ2-4; tentatively, D is TRBD2 (5 bases). CDR1 and CDR2 (germline): SGHNT, YYREEE (reference sequence). With 4 bases removed from V and 5 bases from J, the gap between germline ends came to 16 bases. CDR3 length: 15 residues. The CDR3 sequence is CASSAGIPRENIQYF. CDR3 bases: TGTGCCAGCAGCGCCGGGATCCCGAGGGAAAACATTCAGTACTTC.

The genes are TRBV30 and TRBJ2-5; tentatively, D is TRBD2 (6 bases). Trimming removed 4 bases from V and 5 bases from J, with 14 bases in between. The CDR3 extends over 13 amino acids. Per the germline V gene, CDR1 is GTSNPN and CDR2 is SVGIG (reference sequence). Written as DNA, the CDR3 is TGTGCCTGGACCGTGGGGGGAACGGAGACCCAGTACTTC. This codes for CAWTVGGTETQYF.

Note on this clone: Different DNA sequences within this sample yield the same CDR3. This chain uses TRBV14 with TRBJ1-1; no firm D call. The CDR3 runs to 11 residues. Trimming stripped 8 bases from V and 3 bases from J, with 7 bases between. Germline V gene sequence: CDR1 SGHDN, CDR2 FVKESK. CDR3 bases: TGTGCCAGCTCGAGGTACACTGAAGCTTTCTTT. It translates to CASSRYTEAFF.

The chain couples TRBV29-1 to TRBJ2-7, with D tentatively TRBD1 or TRBD2 (5 bases each). Deletions cut 4 bases from V and 0 bases from J, with 13 bases between. The CDR3 runs 14 residues. The germline V gene has CDR1 SQVTM and CDR2 ANQGSEA. The CDR3 sequence is CSVGRDLSSYEQYF. The CDR3 DNA follows: TGCAGCGTTGGCCGGGACCTCTCCTCCTACGAGCAGTACTTC.

J is TRBJ1-5 and V is TRBV6-9, with D possibly TRBD1 on 6 matching bases. This CDR3 region has 14 residues. V lost 10 bases and J 7 bases, leaving 20 bases between the germline ends. Germline CDR1 and CDR2: MNHGY and SVAAGI. The CDR3 reads CATNQGAGAQPQHF. The CDR3 nucleotides are TGTGCCACCAACCAAGGGGCAGGGGCCCAGCCCCAGCATTTT.

J is TRBJ2-5 and V is TRBV7-9; D is perhaps TRBD1 (6 bases). Germline V gene data show CDR1 as SEHNR and CDR2 as FQNEAQ (reference sequence). The CDR3 length is 13 residues. Trimming pared 3 bases from V and 5 bases from J, leaving 10 bases between. The CDR3 nucleotides read TGTGCCAGCAGCTTTGGGGGCGGTGAGACCCAGTACTTC. This gives the protein CASSFGGGETQYF.

This clone was counted a single time. Sequence at one end of the junction differs from germline and may be a read error. The chain has TRBV11-3 and TRBJ1-2; maybe TRBD1 (6 bases). Germline lookup yields CDR1 SGHNT and CDR2 YENEEA. The CDR3 extends over 11 amino acids. This chain's CDR3 is CASSLRDGGVF. The CDR3 DNA reads TGTGCCAGCAGCTTAAGAGACGGGGGCGTGTTC.

CDR3 protein: CASSEPPWSQPSQYF. CDR3 DNA sequence: TGTGCCAGCAGCGAACCCCCCTGGTCCCAGCCTTCGCAGTATTTT. The genes are TRBV9 and TRBJ2-3; no clear D. The CDR3 length is 15 residues. V dropped 3 bases and J dropped 10 bases, with 21 bases sitting between them. CDR1 and CDR2 from the germline V gene are SGDLS and YYNGEE.

The chain is built from TRBV9 and TRBJ2-1; a possible D gene is TRBD2 (5 bases). CDR3 length equals 18 residues. With 1 base removed from V and 5 bases from J, the gap between germline ends came to 22 bases. Germline CDR1 and CDR2: SGDLS and YYNGEE. The CDR3: CASSVSPQLSSGNNEQFF. As DNA, the CDR3 is TGTGCCAGCAGCGTAAGCCCGCAACTCAGCAGCGGAAACAATGAGCAGTTCTTC. Full variable domain (remainder filled in from reference TRBV9 and TRBJ2-1): DSGVTQTPKHLITATGQRVTLRCSPRSGDLSVYWYQQSLDQGLQFLIQYYNGEERAKGNILERFSAQQFPDLHSELNLSSLELGDSALYFCASSVSPQLSSGNNEQFFGPGTRLTVL.

Of note for this clone: This CDR3 is also generated by other DNA sequences in the sample. The rearrangement uses TRBV4-1 and TRBJ1-4; D is undetermined. The ends were cut back, 2 bases at V and 0 bases at J, with 4 bases in the middle. The CDR3 spans 14 residues. Germline V CDR1 and CDR2: MGHRA, YSYEKL. CDR3 bases: TGCGCCAGCAGCCAACCCACAACTAATGAAAAACTGTTTTTT. Its translation is CASSQPTTNEKLFF.

On this clone itself: The DNA is left out, because the CDR3 cannot be placed on it with certainty; the CDR3 is given as TCRdb lists it. V gene TRBV21-1 combines with J gene TRBJ1-5; the table names TRBD1, a call not compared with the DNA. TRBV21-1 is designated a pseudogene. The CDR3 is 18 residues long, ends included. The CDR3 sequence is CASSKVGTGAVRNQPQHF.

This chain joins TRBV6-5 and TRBJ1-1; D not certain. V lost 2 bases, J lost 0 bases, and 4 bases lay in between. This CDR3 has 13 residues. The germline V gene has CDR1 MNHEY and CDR2 SVGAGI. This CDR3 is CASSYQMNTEAFF. CDR3 nucleotides: TGTGCCAGCAGTTACCAGATGAACACTGAAGCTTTCTTT.

This clone was observed a handful of times. The chain is built from TRBV2 and TRBJ1-3; D remains unclear. This CDR3 is 12 amino acids long. From germline, CDR1 is SNHLY and CDR2 FYNNEI. The V and J ends lost 7 bases and 1 base respectively, with 5 bases between them. The CDR3 spells CASMGSGNTIYF. The CDR3 DNA is TGTGCCAGCATGGGGTCTGGAAACACCATATATTTT. Looking up the rest from reference TRBV2 and TRBJ1-3 gives the full variable domain: EPEVTQTPSHQVTQMGQEVILRCVPISNHLYFYWYRQILGQKVEFLVSFYNNEISEKSEIFDDQFSVERPDGSNFTLKIRSTKLEDSAMYFCASMGSGNTIYFGEGSWLTVV.

The chain combines TRBV9 with TRBJ2-3; D unresolved. Looked up from germline, CDR1 is SGDLS and CDR2 is YYNGEE. The CDR3 sequence is 15 residues long. V lost 4 bases and J lost 0, with 12 bases in between. The CDR3 DNA reads TGTGCCAGCAGCCCTACACGGATGAGCACAGATACGCAGTATTTT. Amino acid sequence: CASSPTRMSTDTQYF.